The 10 T cell receptor beta chains below come from one sample, sequenced in a study of blood T cell repertoires in COVID-19 (dated by TCRdb to 2019 to 2021). Libraries were built with the immunoSEQ multiplex PCR assay. This immuneACCESS table, as held by TCRdb, lists in-frame sequences with V and J called but not all clones. Of the missing ones, under half trace to an unresolved V gene in checked studies; the others have no known cause. The sample table shows roughly 180,000 clones, and around 82% are seen once. 15% to 20% of the sample belongs to the ten largest clones. Sequences were obtained from PBMCs or T cells enriched from blood (not recorded which). The receptors shown here come from a man between 60 and 70 years old who had recovered from COVID-19.

The V and J genes are TRBV6-1 and TRBJ1-5, with 7 bases aligning to TRBD1. The V gene's germline CDR1 is MNHNS and CDR2 SASEGT. V gave up 6 bases and J gave up 6 bases; unmatched junction bases: 8. There are 14 residues in the CDR3. The CDR3 nucleotides are TGTGCCAGCAGCCTCGACAGGGCCCCTCAGCCCCAGCATTTT. This codes for CASSLDRAPQPQHF.

V is TRBV9 and J is TRBJ2-1, with 8 bases lining up with TRBD2. V trimming: 0 bases; J trimming: 0 bases; junction bases outside the gene matches: 2. The CDR3 extends over 16 amino acids. CDR1 and CDR2 from the germline V gene are SGDLS and YYNGEE. This CDR3 reads CASSVGGRSSYNEQFF. The DNA of the CDR3 is TGTGCCAGCAGCGTAGGCGGGAGGAGCTCCTACAATGAGCAGTTCTTC.

The genes are TRBV10-3 and TRBJ2-7; maybe TRBD1 (5 bases). The length of the CDR3 is 14 residues. Germline-derived CDR1 and CDR2 are ENHRY and SYGVKD. Deletions cut 4 bases from V and 6 bases from J, with 16 bases between. The CDR3 region is CAISGVGSTGEQYF. Written as DNA, the CDR3 is TGTGCCATCAGTGGGGTGGGGTCTACAGGCGAGCAGTACTTC.

The V gene is TRBV25-1, the J gene TRBJ2-2; possible D gene TRBD2, 5 bases. Germline V gives CDR1 MGHDK, CDR2 SYGVNS. Trimming removed 1 base from V and 0 bases from J, with 9 bases in between. The CDR3 is 16 residues long. The CDR3 nucleotides are TGTGCCAGCAGTGAATGCGCTAGCCCGAACACCGGGGAGCTGTTTTTT. Its translation: CASSECASPNTGELFF.

In DNA, the CDR3 is TGTGCCAGCAGCTATTCCGGGACAGGGGCCACAGATACGCAGTATTTT. Translated: CASSYSGTGATDTQYF. The chain joins TRBV5-8 to TRBJ2-3; 10 nucleotides align to TRBD1. The germline gives CDR1 SGHTS, CDR2 YDEGEE. V shed 3 bases and J 2 bases; nucleotides not matched to a gene: 6. The CDR3 has 16 residues.

The chain uses TRBV7-2 and TRBJ2-2, with TRBD1 matching 8 bases. Germline values: CDR1 SGHTA, CDR2 FQGNSA. J lost 5 bases, V lost 3 bases, and 8 bases had no gene match. The CDR3 sequence is 16 residues long. The CDR3 region is CASSFFRTGRTGELFF. DNA of the CDR3: TGTGCCAGCAGCTTCTTTAGGACAGGGCGAACCGGGGAGCTGTTTTTT.

This clone was seen once. The CDR3 spells CASSDGLRYGYTF. The CDR3 DNA is TGTGCCAGCAGCGACGGACTCCGCTATGGCTACACCTTC. The rearrangement links TRBV6-5 to TRBJ1-2; D unresolved. V was trimmed by 6 bases and J by 4 bases, leaving 12 bases between them. CDR1 and CDR2 (germline): MNHEY, SVGAGI. The CDR3 covers 13 residues.

V gene TRBV6-1 combines with J gene TRBJ1-1, with no clear D. Germline loops: CDR1 MNHNS, CDR2 SASEGT. The CDR3 is made up of 16 amino acids. V gave up 0 bases and J gave up 5 bases, with 16 bases separating them. CDR3 sequence reads: CASSEAGRSPGTEAFF. DNA of the CDR3: TGTGCCAGCAGTGAAGCCGGCAGGTCCCCGGGAACTGAAGCTTTCTTT.

This clone was recorded a few times. The chain carries TRBV28 and TRBJ2-1, with D perhaps TRBD2 (6 bases). This CDR3 has 14 amino acids. Trimming took off 6 bases at V and 10 bases at J, with 19 bases between the two ends. Looked up from germline, CDR1 is MDHEN and CDR2 is SYDVKM. For the CDR3, the DNA is TGTGCCAGCAGGTCTCCGGGGGTTGCAAGCGAGCAGTTCTTC. Its protein is CASRSPGVASEQFF.

The rearrangement uses TRBV11-2 and TRBJ1-5; 7 bases agree with TRBD1. The CDR3 spans 15 residues. Germline values: CDR1 SGHAT, CDR2 FQNNGV. Trimming removed 5 bases from V and 0 bases from J; junction bases left unmatched: 4. The CDR3 DNA reads as TGTGCCAGCAGCCCAGGGACAGTTAGCAATCAGCCCCAGCATTTT. Its translation is CASSPGTVSNQPQHF. The full variable domain, completed using reference TRBV11-2 and TRBJ1-5, is EAGVAQSPRYKIIEKRQSVAFWCNPISGHATLYWYQQILGQGPKLLIQFQNNGVVDDSQLPKDRFSAERLKGVDSTLKIQPAKLEDSAVYLCASSPGTVSNQPQHFGDGTRLSIL.